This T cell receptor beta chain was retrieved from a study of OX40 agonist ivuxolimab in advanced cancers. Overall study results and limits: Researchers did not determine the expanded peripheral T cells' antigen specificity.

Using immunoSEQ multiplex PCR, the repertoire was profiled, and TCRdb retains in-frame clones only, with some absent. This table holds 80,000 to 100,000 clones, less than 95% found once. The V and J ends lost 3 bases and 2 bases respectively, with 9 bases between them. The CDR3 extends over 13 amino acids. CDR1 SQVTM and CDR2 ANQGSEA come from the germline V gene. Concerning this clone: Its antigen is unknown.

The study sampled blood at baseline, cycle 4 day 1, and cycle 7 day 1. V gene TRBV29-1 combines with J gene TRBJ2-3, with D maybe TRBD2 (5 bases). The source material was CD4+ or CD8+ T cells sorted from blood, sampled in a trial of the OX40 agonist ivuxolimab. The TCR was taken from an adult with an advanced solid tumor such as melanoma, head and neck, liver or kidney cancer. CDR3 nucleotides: TGCAGCGTTGATCCGGGAAACACAGATACGCAGTATTTT. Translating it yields CSVDPGNTDTQYF.